A single sample gave rise to the 23 T cell receptor beta chains below, sequenced in a study of regulatory T cells in long-lasting Graves disease. Stated time point: persistent/refractory GD, antithyroid drugs over 5 years with positive TRAb. RNA isolated from PBMCs was used to make the TCR library. TCR beta libraries were built with iRepertoire HTBI primers and Arm-PCR of CDR3 regions. One entry per CDR3 protein results from TCRdb running MiXCR on the multiplex PCR reads. In the table there are about 430,000 distinct CDR3 sequences, roughly 23% of which are singletons. The source material was peripheral blood mononuclear cells (PBMCs), sampled when the disease was refractory, from a patient treated with antithyroid drugs. Source of these receptors: a female donor with Graves disease.

The V gene is TRBV10-3, the J gene TRBJ1-2; D uncertain. The germline V gene has CDR1 ENHRY and CDR2 SYGVKD. Trimming shortened V by 11 bases and J by 4 bases, and 17 bases separated the two germline ends. The CDR3 loop spans 13 amino acids. CDR3 loop: CASGPLGGYGYTF. The CDR3 DNA reads TGTGCCTCCGGGCCCCTCGGCGGCTATGGCTACACCTTC.

On this clonotype: This may come from a read error, since a much larger clone is one base off. The chain uses TRBV28 and TRBJ2-7, with 10 nucleotides matching TRBD1. Germline values: CDR1 MDHEN, CDR2 SYDVKM. There are 13 residues in the CDR3. CDR3 loop: CAIDRGLGGEQCF. DNA for the CDR3: TGTGCCATCGACAGGGGGCTCGGCGGCGAGCAGTGCTTC. Complete variable domain (other parts from reference TRBV28 and TRBJ2-7): DVKVTQSSRYLVKRTGEKVFLECVQDMDHENMFWYRQDPGLGLRLIYFSYDVKMKEKGDIPEGYSVSREKKERFSLILESASTNQTSMYLCAIDRGLGGEQCFGPGTRLTVT.

With regard to this clonotype: A much larger clone lies one base from this, so it may be a read error. The rearrangement uses TRBV7-2 and TRBJ1-2; D is unresolved. CDR1 is SGHTA and CDR2 is FQGNSA in the germline V gene. The CDR3 sequence is 12 residues long. Here the CDR3 DNA reads TGTGCCGGCAGCTTAGCTTTGGATGGCTACACCTTC. This codes for CAGSLALDGYTF.

This clonotype came up many times. CDR3 amino acids: CASSFRGTDYEQYF. For the CDR3, the DNA is TGTGCCAGCAGCTTCAGGGGTACGGACTACGAGCAGTACTTC. The rearrangement joins TRBV7-2 to TRBJ2-7; the D gene is possibly TRBD1 (6 bases). Trimming cost V 3 bases and J 3 bases, with 12 bases left between them. This CDR3 has 14 residues. The germline V gene has CDR1 SGHTA and CDR2 FQGNSA.

This clonotype was observed a handful of times. The rearrangement joins TRBV5-1 to TRBJ2-5; the match to TRBD1 covers 11 bases. The CDR3 sequence is 15 residues long. After removal of 4 bases from V and 5 bases from J, the junction contained 7 bases not matched to a gene. CDR1 and CDR2 (germline): SGHRS, YFSETQ. The CDR3 DNA sequence: TGCGCCAGCAGCATCCAGGACAGGGGGCATGAGACCCAGTACTTC. Amino acid sequence: CASSIQDRGHETQYF.

The DNA for the CDR3 is TGTGCCAGCAGTTTAGGGACAGGGAGGATGGAGACCCAGTACTTC. Protein sequence: CASSLGTGRMETQYF. The chain joins TRBV28 to TRBJ2-5; 9 nucleotides align to TRBD1. Germline CDR1 and CDR2: MDHEN and SYDVKM. The ends lost 2 bases at V and 5 bases at J; junction bases unmatched: 6. CDR3 length: 15 residues.

V usage is TRBV7-2 and J usage is TRBJ2-5; no reliable D call. The CDR3 contains 15 residues. Germline V lookup: CDR1 SGHTA, CDR2 FQGNSA. V lost 2 bases and J 1 base, leaving 11 bases between the germline ends. The CDR3 here is CASSLNPHLQETQYF. As DNA, the CDR3 is TGTGCCAGCAGCTTAAACCCCCACCTCCAAGAGACCCAGTACTTC.

This clonotype appeared a few times. The genes are TRBV6-1 and TRBJ1-1, with D tentatively TRBD1 (5 bases). The CDR3 contains 12 residues. CDR1 and CDR2 from the germline V gene are MNHNS and SASEGT. V lost 10 bases and J 5 bases, leaving 14 bases between the germline ends. The CDR3 spells CAISPRGTEAFF. For the CDR3, the DNA is TGTGCCATCAGCCCTCGGGGGACTGAAGCTTTCTTT.

This clonotype was observed at least ten times. The chain links TRBV7-9 to TRBJ2-5, with TRBD1 matching over 7 bases. CDR3 size: 14 residues. The V gene end was trimmed by 5 bases and the J gene end by 3 bases; junction bases not matched to a gene: 6. Per the germline V gene, CDR1 is SEHNR and CDR2 is FQNEAQ (reference sequence). The CDR3 sequence is CASSPTGQKETQYF. DNA for the CDR3: TGTGCCAGCAGCCCCACGGGACAGAAAGAGACCCAGTACTTC.

A single count supports this clonotype. The chain recombines TRBV19 with TRBJ1-5, with 11 nucleotides matching TRBD1. The CDR3 extends over 15 amino acids. Germline lookup yields CDR1 LNHDA and CDR2 SQIVND (reference sequence). With V trimmed by 5 bases and J by 5 bases, 5 bases remained unmatched. The DNA of the CDR3 is TGTGCCAGTAGTGTCGGGACAGGGGGACATCAGCCCCAGCATTTT. It codes for CASSVGTGGHQPQHF.

The chain joins TRBV29-1 to TRBJ2-5; the match to TRBD2 covers 10 bases. This CDR3 is 15 amino acids long. Germline assignment: CDR1 SQVTM and CDR2 ANQGSEA. Trimming took 2 bases from V and 4 from J; bases not matched to a gene: 7. As DNA, the CDR3 is TGCAGCGTTGAACGGAGCGGGAGGGCCGGAGAGACCCAGTACTTC. This sequence encodes CSVERSGRAGETQYF.

This chain joins TRBV20-1 and TRBJ2-7; 7 nucleotides align to TRBD2. CDR1 is DFQATT, CDR2 SNEGSKA, per germline (reference sequence). With V trimmed by 0 bases and J by 2 bases, 4 bases remained unmatched. The CDR3 is 14 amino acids. Written as DNA, the CDR3 is TGCAGTGCTAGAGAGAGGCGGGGGACCTACGAGCAGTACTTC. Translating it yields CSARERRGTYEQYF.

About this clonotype itself: The junction and the germline gene differ at one end; a read error may be behind it. The chain has TRBV5-1 and TRBJ1-2; tentative D call: TRBD1 (5 bases). The CDR3 is made up of 16 amino acids. Germline CDR1 and CDR2: SGHRS and YFSETQ. Here the CDR3 DNA reads TGTGCCAGCACCGACCTCGGACAAGGACCCAGCCATGGCTACACCTTC. As protein: CASTDLGQGPSHGYTF.

This clonotype was counted at least ten times. V usage is TRBV30 and J usage is TRBJ1-1; D may be TRBD1 (5 bases). The CDR3 is 13 amino acids. Between the trimmed V and J ends, which lost 2 bases and 1 base, there was a span of 8 bases. Germline V gives CDR1 GTSNPN, CDR2 SVGIG (reference sequence). The CDR3 DNA follows: TGTGCCTGGAGTAGGGGACCGAACACTGAAGCTTTCTTT. Translated: CAWSRGPNTEAFF.

This clonotype was detected a few times. The chain employs TRBV29-1 and TRBJ1-3, with D tentatively TRBD1 (6 bases). Germline values: CDR1 SQVTM, CDR2 ANQGSEA. This CDR3 has 13 residues. Trimming cost V 7 bases and J 2 bases, with 12 bases left between them. This chain's CDR3 is CSGSQGTGNTIYF. The CDR3 coding sequence is TGCAGCGGGTCACAGGGCACTGGAAACACCATATATTTT.

The sample holds many counts of this clonotype. The J gene is TRBJ1-1, the V gene TRBV6-2 or TRBV6-3; D remains ambiguous. The CDR3 extends over 14 amino acids. Germline loops: CDR1 MNHEY, CDR2 SVGEGT. V lost 10 bases and J lost 4, with 19 bases in between. CDR3: CATAPLGSVTEAFF. In nucleotides, the CDR3 is TGTGCCACCGCTCCCTTGGGCTCGGTCACTGAAGCTTTCTTT.

V is TRBV20-1 and J is TRBJ2-5; 10 bases match TRBD2. V shed 0 bases, J shed 5 bases, and the junction held 9 bases outside the gene matches. There are 16 residues in the CDR3. Germline assignment: CDR1 DFQATT and CDR2 SNEGSKA (reference sequence). The CDR3 sequence is CSARDPSSGSWETQYF. The CDR3 nucleotides are TGCAGTGCTAGAGATCCTTCTAGCGGGAGTTGGGAGACCCAGTACTTC.

This clonotype was detected many times. The chain uses TRBV28 and TRBJ2-7, with 10 bases that match TRBD1. The CDR3 spans 16 residues. The V gene's germline CDR1 is MDHEN and CDR2 SYDVKM. The trim removed 7 bases at V and 3 bases at J, leaving 12 bases unmatched. CDR3 amino acids: CASTKPGQGGNYEQYF. The CDR3 DNA follows: TGTGCCAGCACAAAACCCGGACAGGGGGGGAACTACGAGCAGTACTTC. Supplemented by reference TRBV28 and TRBJ2-7, the full variable domain reads DVKVTQSSRYLVKRTGEKVFLECVQDMDHENMFWYRQDPGLGLRLIYFSYDVKMKEKGDIPEGYSVSREKKERFSLILESASTNQTSMYLCASTKPGQGGNYEQYFGPGTRLTVT.

This sequence joins TRBV30 and TRBJ2-5; D remains unclear. This CDR3 comprises 12 residues. Trimming pared 5 bases from V and 1 base from J, leaving 8 bases between. Germline values: CDR1 GTSNPN, CDR2 SVGIG (reference sequence). This chain's CDR3 is CAWGSSQETQYF. For the CDR3, the DNA is TGTGCCTGGGGTTCCAGCCAAGAGACCCAGTACTTC.

The chain recombines TRBV5-1 with TRBJ1-3, with TRBD1 matching 7 bases. Trimming cost V 4 bases and J 8 bases; bases outside gene matches: 6. Per the germline V gene, CDR1 is SGHRS and CDR2 is YFSETQ. The CDR3 runs 13 residues. The CDR3 DNA sequence: TGCGCCAGCAGCGTGACAGGGTCGGACACCATATATTTT. Translation gives CASSVTGSDTIYF.

The V call is TRBV20-1, the J call TRBJ2-3, with a tentative D call TRBD2 (5 bases). The CDR3 spans 13 residues. Germline CDR1 DFQATT, CDR2 SNEGSKA (reference sequence). The V end was cut by 5 bases, the J end by 0 bases, with 9 bases between. CDR3 region: CSAGGLSTDTQYF. The CDR3 nucleotides are TGCAGTGCTGGCGGGCTCAGCACAGATACGCAGTATTTT.

This clonotype turned up a few times. The V call is TRBV5-1, the J call TRBJ2-2; the D gene could be TRBD1 or TRBD2 (5 bases each). V was trimmed by 1 base and J by 4 bases, leaving 17 bases between them. The CDR3 sequence is 17 residues long. In germline, CDR1 is SGHRS, CDR2 YFSETQ. CDR3 DNA sequence: TGCGCCAGCAGCTTGAACCCCTTAGGGGCGGGCACCGGGGAGCTGTTTTTT. Translated, it gives CASSLNPLGAGTGELFF.

J is TRBJ2-2 and V is TRBV6-1; the D is unclear. With 7 bases removed from V and 6 bases from J, the gap between germline ends came to 12 bases. The CDR3 loop spans 13 amino acids. Germline loops: CDR1 MNHNS, CDR2 SASEGT. This CDR3 is CASTVRGPGELFF. The CDR3 DNA follows: TGTGCCAGCACAGTCCGAGGTCCCGGGGAGCTGTTTTTT.